Presented here are 2 T cell receptor beta chains from one specimen sequenced in a study of somatic mutations in cytotoxic T cells in rheumatoid arthritis. Libraries were prepared by immunoSEQ multiplex PCR; TCRdb keeps only in-frame clonotypes and omits some of them. The sample has about 19,000 clones, about 65% seen once. The sequenced sample consisted of CD8+ T cells sorted from blood. The source is an adult with rheumatoid arthritis.

The J gene is TRBJ1-1, the V gene TRBV7-9, with 7 bases lining up with TRBD1. The V gene end was trimmed by 3 bases and the J gene end by 7 bases; junction bases not matched to a gene: 8. The CDR3 spans 14 residues. CDR1 is SEHNR and CDR2 is FQNEAQ in the germline V gene (reference sequence). The CDR3: CASSFEYRDSEAFF. Here the CDR3 DNA reads TGTGCCAGCAGCTTCGAATACCGGGACAGTGAAGCTTTCTTT.

The chain couples TRBV7-8 to TRBJ2-6; D gene ambiguous. In germline, CDR1 is SGHVS, CDR2 FQNEAQ. V gave up 1 base and J gave up 1 base, with 17 bases separating them. The CDR3 contains 19 residues. The DNA of the CDR3 is TGTGCCAGCAGCTTAGACGGCGGCTCGCCCTGGTCTGGGGCCAACGTCCTGACTTTC. This encodes CASSLDGGSPWSGANVLTF.